These T cell receptor beta chains were read from a single sample in a study of blood T cell repertoires in COVID-19. Libraries were prepared by immunoSEQ multiplex PCR; TCRdb keeps only in-frame clonotypes and omits some of them. There are 130,000 to 150,000 clones in the sample; 88% occur only once, and more than 9% lies in the top ten. The specimen sequenced was peripheral blood. These receptors came from a man in his fifties with active or convalescent COVID-19. CDR3s include the opening cysteine and the closing phenylalanine or tryptophan. Fields, in order: D gene, V gene, clone size, J gene, CDR3 protein, CDR3 DNA. D genes are given only for firm matches. Clone size appears in some rows only: once, few, many, or a class for an expanded clone.

D: NA
V: TRBV3-1/TRBV3-2
size: NA
J: TRBJ1-6
CDR3: CASSRGGIGSPLHF
DNA: TGTGCCAGCAGCCGGGGAGGGATAGGGTCACCCCTCCACTTT

D: NA
V: TRBV7-9
size: NA
J: TRBJ2-7
CDR3: CASSLYYEQYF
DNA: TGTGCCAGCAGCTTATACTACGAGCAGTACTTC

D: NA
V: TRBV27
size: NA
J: TRBJ1-2
CDR3: CASSPTRLANYGYTF
DNA: TGTGCCAGCAGTCCGACACGGTTAGCTAACTATGGCTACACCTTC

D: NA
V: TRBV6-5
size: NA
J: TRBJ2-1
CDR3: CASSYDPWASYNEQFF
DNA: TGTGCCAGCAGTTATGACCCGTGGGCCTCCTACAATGAGCAGTTCTTC

D: TRBD2
V: TRBV20-1
size: NA
J: TRBJ2-5
CDR3: CSASLAGVKETQYF
DNA: TGCAGTGCTAGTCTAGCGGGAGTTAAAGAGACCCAGTACTTC

D: NA
V: TRBV11-2
size: NA
J: TRBJ2-4
CDR3: CASSLEGGARNIQYF
DNA: TGTGCCAGCAGCTTAGAAGGCGGGGCCAGAAACATTCAGTACTTC

D: TRBD1
V: TRBV29-1
size: NA
J: TRBJ1-3
CDR3: CSVSGTGGSGNTIYF
DNA: TGCAGCGTTTCCGGGACAGGGGGCTCTGGAAACACCATATATTTT

D: TRBD2
V: TRBV4-3
size: NA
J: TRBJ2-1
CDR3: CASSQYRTSGSSYNEQFF
DNA: TGCGCCAGCAGCCAATACCGGACTAGCGGGAGCTCCTACAATGAGCAGTTCTTC

D: NA
V: TRBV6-1
size: NA
J: TRBJ2-7
CDR3: CASSSRTVPYEQYF
DNA: TGTGCCAGCAGCTCCAGGACAGTCCCCTACGAGCAGTACTTC

D: NA
V: TRBV6-5
size: NA
J: TRBJ1-1
CDR3: CASSSTGPTEAFF
DNA: TGTGCCAGCAGTTCAACAGGGCCCACTGAAGCTTTCTTT

D: TRBD1
V: TRBV4-2
size: few
J: TRBJ2-7
CDR3: CASSHRSTTGGSYEQYF
DNA: TGTGCCAGCAGCCACCGATCGACGACAGGGGGTAGCTACGAGCAGTACTTC

D: NA
V: TRBV5-1
size: NA
J: TRBJ1-2
CDR3: CASSFSDRKWGYTF
DNA: TGCGCCAGCAGCTTCTCAGACAGGAAATGGGGCTACACCTTC

D: NA
V: TRBV11-2
size: once
J: TRBJ2-7
CDR3: CASSLARGLNEQYF
DNA: TGTGCCAGCAGCTTAGCGCGGGGATTGAACGAGCAGTACTTC

D: TRBD1
V: TRBV28
size: NA
J: TRBJ1-1
CDR3: CASSWQGGNTEAFF
DNA: TGTGCCAGCAGTTGGCAGGGGGGGAACACTGAAGCTTTCTTT

D: TRBD2
V: TRBV28
size: NA
J: TRBJ2-1
CDR3: CASSFLAGGRRNEQFF
DNA: TGTGCCAGCAGTTTTTTAGCGGGAGGCCGCCGCAATGAGCAGTTCTTC

D: TRBD1
V: TRBV18
size: NA
J: TRBJ2-1
CDR3: CASSTAQGNEQFF
DNA: TGTGCCAGCTCCACCGCACAGGGGAATGAGCAGTTCTTC

D: NA
V: TRBV6-5
size: NA
J: TRBJ1-2
CDR3: CASSHGPGYTF
DNA: TGTGCCAGCAGCCATGGGCCGGGCTACACCTTC

D: NA
V: TRBV7-9
size: NA
J: TRBJ1-1
CDR3: CASSFRENTEAFF
DNA: TGTGCCAGCAGCTTCAGGGAGAACACTGAAGCTTTCTTT

D: NA
V: TRBV11-2
size: once
J: TRBJ2-7
CDR3: CASSSRPGDEQYF
DNA: TGTGCCAGCAGCTCAAGGCCAGGTGACGAGCAGTACTTC

D: NA
V: TRBV6-5
size: NA
J: TRBJ2-1
CDR3: CASSYSAGLRNEQFF
DNA: TGTGCCAGCAGTTACTCGGCGGGGCTGCGCAATGAGCAGTTCTTC

D: NA
V: TRBV15
size: NA
J: TRBJ2-5
CDR3: CATSRGREETQYF
DNA: TGTGCCACCAGCAGAGGACGGGAGGAGACCCAGTACTTC

D: TRBD2
V: TRBV3-1/TRBV3-2
size: NA
J: TRBJ2-1
CDR3: CASSTAPAGVFNEQFF
DNA: TGTGCCAGCAGCACGGCCCCAGCGGGGGTTTTCAATGAGCAGTTCTTC

D: NA
V: TRBV6-5
size: NA
J: TRBJ1-5
CDR3: CASNRGEGQPQHF
DNA: TGTGCCAGCAATAGAGGGGAGGGTCAGCCCCAGCATTTT

D: NA
V: TRBV6-5
size: NA
J: TRBJ2-2
CDR3: CASRTQNTGELFF
DNA: TGTGCCAGCAGAACACAGAACACCGGGGAGCTGTTTTTT